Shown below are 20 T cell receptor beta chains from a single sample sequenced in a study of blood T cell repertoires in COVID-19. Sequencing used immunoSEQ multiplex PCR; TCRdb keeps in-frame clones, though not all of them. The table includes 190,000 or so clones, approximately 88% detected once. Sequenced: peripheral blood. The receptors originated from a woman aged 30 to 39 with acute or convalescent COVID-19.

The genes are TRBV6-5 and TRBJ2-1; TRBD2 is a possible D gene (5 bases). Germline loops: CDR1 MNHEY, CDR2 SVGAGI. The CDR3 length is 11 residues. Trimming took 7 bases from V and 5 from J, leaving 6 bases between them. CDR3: CASTGNNEQFF. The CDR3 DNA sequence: TGTGCCAGCACGGGAAACAATGAGCAGTTCTTC.

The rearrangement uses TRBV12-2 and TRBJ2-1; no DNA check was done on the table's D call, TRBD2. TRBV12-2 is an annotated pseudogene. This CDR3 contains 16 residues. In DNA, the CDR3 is TGTGCAAGTCGCTTAGCGTGTGGGGGGGTCGGCAATGAGCAGTTCTTC. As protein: CASRLACGGVGNEQFF.

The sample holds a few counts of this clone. CDR3 residues: CASIEWAGESSNQPQHF. DNA of the CDR3: TGTGCCAGCATCGAATGGGCAGGGGAAAGTAGCAATCAGCCCCAGCATTTT. The V and J genes are TRBV28 and TRBJ1-5; D possibly corresponds to TRBD1 (6 bases). The V gene lost 7 bases and the J gene lost 0 bases, with 19 bases spanning the gap. CDR3 length: 17 residues. Germline-derived CDR1 and CDR2 are MDHEN and SYDVKM.

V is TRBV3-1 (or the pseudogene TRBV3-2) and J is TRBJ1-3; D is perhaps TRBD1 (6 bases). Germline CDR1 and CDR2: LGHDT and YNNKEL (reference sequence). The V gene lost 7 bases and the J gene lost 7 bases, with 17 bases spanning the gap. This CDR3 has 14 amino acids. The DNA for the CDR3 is TGTGCCAGCACCCCGGGAGGGGGTTGGAACACCATATATTTT. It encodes CASTPGGGWNTIYF.

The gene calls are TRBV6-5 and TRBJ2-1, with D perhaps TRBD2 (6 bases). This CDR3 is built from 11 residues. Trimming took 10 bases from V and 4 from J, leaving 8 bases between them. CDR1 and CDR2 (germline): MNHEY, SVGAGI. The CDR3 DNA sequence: TGTGCCACTAGCGAATACAATGAGCAGTTCTTC. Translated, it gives CATSEYNEQFF.

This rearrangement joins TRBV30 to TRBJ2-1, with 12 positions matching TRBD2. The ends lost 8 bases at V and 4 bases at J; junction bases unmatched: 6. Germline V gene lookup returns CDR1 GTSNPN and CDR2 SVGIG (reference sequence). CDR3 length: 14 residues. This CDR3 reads CAGSTSGGYNEQFF. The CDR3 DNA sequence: TGTGCCGGTTCCACTAGCGGGGGGTACAATGAGCAGTTCTTC.

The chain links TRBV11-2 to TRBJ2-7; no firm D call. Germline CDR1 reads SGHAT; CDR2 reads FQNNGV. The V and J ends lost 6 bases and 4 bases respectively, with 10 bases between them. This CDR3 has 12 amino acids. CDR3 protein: CASRRTLYEQYF. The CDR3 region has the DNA TGTGCCAGCAGGCGCACGCTATACGAGCAGTACTTC.

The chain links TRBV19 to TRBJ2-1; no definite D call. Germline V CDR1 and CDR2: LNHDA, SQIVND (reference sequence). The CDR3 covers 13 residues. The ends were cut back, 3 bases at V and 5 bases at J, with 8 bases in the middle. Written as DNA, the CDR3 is TGTGCCAGTAGTATCAGCGTTAACAATGAGCAGTTCTTC. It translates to CASSISVNNEQFF.

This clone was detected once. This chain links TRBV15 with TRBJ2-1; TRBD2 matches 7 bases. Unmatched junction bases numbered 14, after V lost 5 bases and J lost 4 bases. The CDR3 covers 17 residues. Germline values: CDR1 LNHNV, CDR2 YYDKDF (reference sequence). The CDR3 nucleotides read TGTGCCACCAGCCCCTTGATAGCTAGCGGAGCATACAATGAGCAGTTCTTC. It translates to CATSPLIASGAYNEQFF.

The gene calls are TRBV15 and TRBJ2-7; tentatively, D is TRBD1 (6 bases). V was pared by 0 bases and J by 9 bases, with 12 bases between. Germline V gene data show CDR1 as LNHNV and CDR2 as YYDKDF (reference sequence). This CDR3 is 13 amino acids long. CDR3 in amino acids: CATSRDQGKRQYF. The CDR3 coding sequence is TGTGCCACCAGCAGAGATCAGGGGAAACGGCAGTACTTC.

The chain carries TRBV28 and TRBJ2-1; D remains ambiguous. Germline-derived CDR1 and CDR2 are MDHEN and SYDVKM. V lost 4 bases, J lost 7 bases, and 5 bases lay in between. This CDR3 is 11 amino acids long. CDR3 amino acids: CASSSRNEQFF. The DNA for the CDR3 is TGTGCCAGCAGTTCTAGAAATGAGCAGTTCTTC.

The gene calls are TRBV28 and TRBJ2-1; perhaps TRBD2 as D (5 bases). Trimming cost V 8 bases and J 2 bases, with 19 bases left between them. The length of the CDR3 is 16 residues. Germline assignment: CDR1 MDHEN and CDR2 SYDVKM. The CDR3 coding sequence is TGTGCCAGCCGGTCTAGCAAGAACCTTGCCTACAATGAGCAGTTCTTC. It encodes CASRSSKNLAYNEQFF.

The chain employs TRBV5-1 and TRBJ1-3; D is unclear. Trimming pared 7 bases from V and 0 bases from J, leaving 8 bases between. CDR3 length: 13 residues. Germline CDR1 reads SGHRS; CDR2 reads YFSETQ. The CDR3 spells CASGEGSGNTIYF. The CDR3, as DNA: TGCGCCAGCGGGGAGGGCTCTGGAAACACCATATATTTT.

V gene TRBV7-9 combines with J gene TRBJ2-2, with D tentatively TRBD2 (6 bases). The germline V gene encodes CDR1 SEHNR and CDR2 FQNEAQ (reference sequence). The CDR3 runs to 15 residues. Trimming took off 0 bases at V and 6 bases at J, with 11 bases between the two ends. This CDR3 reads CASSLASGFPGELFF. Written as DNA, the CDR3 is TGTGCCAGCAGCTTAGCTAGCGGCTTCCCCGGGGAGCTGTTTTTT.

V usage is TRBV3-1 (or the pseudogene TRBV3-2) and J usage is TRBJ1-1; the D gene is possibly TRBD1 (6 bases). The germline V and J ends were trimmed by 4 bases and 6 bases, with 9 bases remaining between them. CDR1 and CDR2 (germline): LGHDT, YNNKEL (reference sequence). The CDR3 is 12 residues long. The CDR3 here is CASSPGDSEAFF. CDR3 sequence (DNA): TGTGCCAGCAGCCCAGGGGATTCTGAAGCTTTCTTT.

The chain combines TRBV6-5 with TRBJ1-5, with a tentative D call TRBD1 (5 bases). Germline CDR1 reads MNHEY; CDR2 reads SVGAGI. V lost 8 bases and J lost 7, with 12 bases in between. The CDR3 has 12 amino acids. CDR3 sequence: CASLGQAQPQHF. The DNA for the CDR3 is TGTGCCAGCCTGGGGCAGGCCCAGCCCCAGCATTTT.

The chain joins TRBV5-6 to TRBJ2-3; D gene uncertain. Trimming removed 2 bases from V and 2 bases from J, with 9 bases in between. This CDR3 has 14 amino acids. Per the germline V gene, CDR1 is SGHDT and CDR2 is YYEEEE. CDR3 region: CASSFKPSTDTQYF. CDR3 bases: TGTGCCAGCAGCTTCAAGCCCTCCACAGATACGCAGTATTTT.

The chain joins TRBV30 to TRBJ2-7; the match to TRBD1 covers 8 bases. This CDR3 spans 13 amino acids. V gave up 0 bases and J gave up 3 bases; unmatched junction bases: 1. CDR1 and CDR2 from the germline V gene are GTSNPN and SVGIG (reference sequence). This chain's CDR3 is CAWSVGTGYEQYF. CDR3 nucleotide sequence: TGTGCCTGGAGTGTAGGGACAGGCTACGAGCAGTACTTC.

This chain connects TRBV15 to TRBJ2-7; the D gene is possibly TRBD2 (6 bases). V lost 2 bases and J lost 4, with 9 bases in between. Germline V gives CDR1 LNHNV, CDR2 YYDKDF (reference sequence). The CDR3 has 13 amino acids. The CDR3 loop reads CATSRQGGYEQYF. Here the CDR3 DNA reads TGTGCCACCAGCAGACAGGGAGGATACGAGCAGTACTTC. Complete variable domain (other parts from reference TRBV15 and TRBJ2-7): DAMVIQNPRYQVTQFGKPVTLSCSQTLNHNVMYWYQQKSSQAPKLLFHYYDKDFNNEADTPDNFQSRRPNTSFCFLDIRSPGLGDTAMYLCATSRQGGYEQYFGPGTRLTVT.

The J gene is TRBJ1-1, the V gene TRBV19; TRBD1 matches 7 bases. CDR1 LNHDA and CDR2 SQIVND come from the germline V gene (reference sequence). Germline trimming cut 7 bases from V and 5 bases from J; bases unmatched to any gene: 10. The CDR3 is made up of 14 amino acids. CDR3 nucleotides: TGTGCCAGTAAGTTCTCAGGGGGACGGACTGAAGCTTTCTTT. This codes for CASKFSGGRTEAFF.